Listed below are T cell receptor beta chains from one sample, sequenced in a study of blood T cell repertoires in COVID-19. Using immunoSEQ multiplex PCR, the repertoire was profiled, and TCRdb retains in-frame clones only, with some absent. The table records 160,000 or so clones, approximately 91% of them present only once. Sequencing input: peripheral blood. These receptors originate from a man aged 18 to 30 with acute or convalescent COVID-19. Both conserved end residues are part of each CDR3. The D gene is left open where the match is weak. Size values are once, few and many counts, or a class for expanded clones, and some rows have none.

v_call	d_call	j_call	clone_size	cdr3_nt	cdr3_aa
TRBV7-9	-	TRBJ2-4	-	TGTGCCAGCAGCTTAGTTAGGACCCAGCAGGGCTATAACATTCAGTACTTC	CASSLVRTQQGYNIQYF
TRBV6-6	TRBD1	TRBJ2-2	-	TGTGCCAGCAGACAAGGACAGGGCGGATCCGGGGAGCTGTTTTTT	CASRQGQGGSGELFF
TRBV5-1	-	TRBJ2-5	-	TGCGCCAGCAGCTTGGACAGGACCGAAGAGACCCAGTACTTC	CASSLDRTEETQYF
TRBV19	TRBD2	TRBJ2-2	-	TGTGCCAGTAGAAGATACGCCGGGACTAGCGCACCCCCACGGGAGGCCGGGGAGCTGTTTTTT	CASRRYAGTSAPPREAGELFF
TRBV19	TRBD1	TRBJ2-4	few	TGTGCCAGTAGTACCCAAGGACAGGGGGCCAAAAACATTCAGTACTTC	CASSTQGQGAKNIQYF
TRBV7-9	-	TRBJ1-1	-	TGTGCCAGCAGCTACCCGGGAACCCATACAGGGACTGAAGCTTTCTTT	CASSYPGTHTGTEAFF
TRBV30	TRBD2	TRBJ2-7	few	TGTGCCTGGAGTAGTTTAGCGGGGACGTCCCACGAGCAGTACTTC	CAWSSLAGTSHEQYF
TRBV19	TRBD1	TRBJ1-2	-	TGTGCCAGTAGTCATCCCTCCCGGGACAGCTTCTATGGCTACACCTTC	CASSHPSRDSFYGYTF
TRBV2	-	TRBJ2-7	-	TGTGCCAGCAGAGGGGGAGGGTCCTACGAGCAGTACTTC	CASRGGGSYEQYF
TRBV5-6	-	TRBJ1-2	-	TGTGCCAGCAGCTTTACCAGGGCTTACGCTAACTATGGCTACACCTTC	CASSFTRAYANYGYTF
TRBV19	-	TRBJ2-5	-	TGTGCCACCAAAGCGGAGACCCAGTACTTC	CATKAETQYF
TRBV2	TRBD1	TRBJ1-5	once	TGTGCCAGCAGTGACACCGGGACAGGGGGAAATCAGCCCCAGCATTTT	CASSDTGTGGNQPQHF
TRBV29-1	-	TRBJ1-2	-	TGCAGCGTTAGGCAGGGCTTTAACTATGGCTACACCTTC	CSVRQGFNYGYTF
TRBV6-6	TRBD2	TRBJ2-2	-	TGTGCCAGCAGGCGGCGGGAGGAGGGCACCGGGGAGCTGTTTTTT	CASRRREEGTGELFF
TRBV6-6	TRBD2	TRBJ2-1	-	TGTGCCAGCAGTCCTCTCACACTCGCGGGGGGCGTCGACAATGAGCAGTTCTTC	CASSPLTLAGGVDNEQFF
TRBV5-1	-	TRBJ1-1	once	TGCGCCAGCAGCTTTAACATGAACACTGAAGCTTTCTTT	CASSFNMNTEAFF
TRBV2	-	TRBJ1-4	-	TGTGCCAGCGGGGAGAGATATAATGAAAAACTGTTTTTT	CASGERYNEKLFF
TRBV5-4	-	TRBJ2-1	few	TGTGCCAGCAGCTTGGCTTGGGGTGGGACACAGCACAATGAGCAGTTCTTC	CASSLAWGGTQHNEQFF
TRBV6-5	TRBD1	TRBJ1-1	-	TGTGCCAGCAGGTCCGGACAGGGGGGTGAAGCTTTCTTT	CASRSGQGGEAFF
TRBV6-1	-	TRBJ1-4	-	TGTGCCAGCAGTGAAGCGCGAAGGGGGAAACTGTTTTTT	CASSEARRGKLFF
TRBV2	-	TRBJ2-7	few	TGTGCCAGCCATCGACAGCTTTCGATCTACGAGCAGTACTTC	CASHRQLSIYEQYF
TRBV5-1	-	TRBJ2-6	-	TGCGCCAGCAGCTTGACTTGGGGGCCTGGGGCCAACGTCCTGACTTTC	CASSLTWGPGANVLTF
TRBV7-7	-	TRBJ2-5	-	TGTGCCAGCAGCACAGGGGGGGGCCAAGAGACCCAGTACTTC	CASSTGGGQETQYF
TRBV6-1	-	TRBJ2-1	-	TGTGCCAGCAGTGAAGCGCCAAACAACGAGCAGTTCTTC	CASSEAPNNEQFF
TRBV19	-	TRBJ1-6	-	TGTGCTAGTGGGGGGAGCTCCTATAATTCACCCCTCCACTTT	CASGGSSYNSPLHF
TRBV14	TRBD2	TRBJ2-1	-	TGTGCCAGCAGCCAAGCGGGACTAGCGGCTTACAATGAGCAGTTCTTC	CASSQAGLAAYNEQFF
TRBV5-1	-	TRBJ2-2	-	TGCGCCAGCAGCCCCACAGGGCGGAACACCGGGGAGCTGTTTTTT	CASSPTGRNTGELFF
TRBV3-1/TRBV3-2	TRBD1	TRBJ1-3	-	TGTGCCAGCAGCCAAACCGGGACAGGGGGGGGAAACACCATATATTTT	CASSQTGTGGGNTIYF
TRBV19	-	TRBJ1-2	-	TGTGCCAGTAGCCTTTACTCGACAGATTATGGCTACACCTTC	CASSLYSTDYGYTF
TRBV5-1	TRBD1	TRBJ2-3	-	TGCGCCAGCAGCTTGGAAGGGGGCTACACAGATACGCAGTATTTT	CASSLEGGYTDTQYF
TRBV12-5	TRBD2	TRBJ2-3	once	TGTGCTAGTGGTTTGCCCTCTCCAACTTCTAGCGGGAGGGCCCAAAGCACAGATACGCAGTATTTT	CASGLPSPTSSGRAQSTDTQYF
TRBV6-5	TRBD1	TRBJ2-5	-	TGTGCCACTCGGACAGGCTCCCAAGAGACCCAGTACTTC	CATRTGSQETQYF
TRBV23-1	TRBD1	TRBJ2-2	-	TGCGCCAGCAGTCATCTCGGACAGGGGATGAACACCGGGGAGCTGTTTTTT	CASSHLGQGMNTGELFF
TRBV5-1	-	TRBJ2-1	-	TGCGCCAGCAGCTTGGATGCAGGGGCAACCAATGAGCAGTTCTTC	CASSLDAGATNEQFF
TRBV5-1	TRBD1	TRBJ1-6	-	TGCGCCAGCAGTTGGGACAGGGGTAATTCACCCCTCCACTTT	CASSWDRGNSPLHF
TRBV6-4	-	TRBJ2-2	-	TGTGCCAGCAGTGAACAGCCGAACACCGGGGAGCTGTTTTTT	CASSEQPNTGELFF
TRBV7-9	TRBD2	TRBJ2-3	-	TGTGCCAGCAGCTCCTCTCTCCTGACTAGCCGGAACAAGGATACGCAGTATTTT	CASSSSLLTSRNKDTQYF
TRBV5-1	TRBD1	TRBJ1-1	-	TGCGCCAGCAGCCCCCGGACAGGGGTACAGGACACTGAAGCTTTCTTT	CASSPRTGVQDTEAFF
TRBV5-1	-	TRBJ1-1	-	TGCGCCAGCAGCTTGGGAGGAGGATACCTCTTAAACACTGAAGCTTTCTTT	CASSLGGGYLLNTEAFF
TRBV7-9	TRBD1	TRBJ1-1	-	TGTGCCAGCAGCCCCGTCGGAAGGACAGGGACGACTGAAGCTTTCTTT	CASSPVGRTGTTEAFF
TRBV2	-	TRBJ1-2	-	TGTGCCAGCAGTGGCTACAGGTATAACTATGGCTACACCTTC	CASSGYRYNYGYTF
TRBV24-1	-	TRBJ1-2	once	TGTGCCACCAGTGACGCCAGTAACTATGGCTACACCTTC	CATSDASNYGYTF
TRBV29-1	TRBD1	TRBJ1-1	-	TGCAGCGTTGAAGTACAGGGGAGCACTGAAGCTTTCTTT	CSVEVQGSTEAFF
TRBV4-1	-	TRBJ1-3	-	TGCGCCAGCAGCCAGGGAGGATTGTCTGGAAACACCATATATTTT	CASSQGGLSGNTIYF
TRBV19	-	TRBJ1-1	-	TGTGCCAGTAGTATAAACATGAACACTGAAGCTTTCTTT	CASSINMNTEAFF
TRBV2	-	TRBJ1-1	-	TGTGCCAGCAGTGTACCCGCAGGGCTCAGAATATCCACTGAAGCTTTCTTT	CASSVPAGLRISTEAFF
TRBV19	-	TRBJ1-5	-	TGTGCCAGTAGTATCCAGAGTACGGGGCCCCAGCATTTT	CASSIQSTGPQHF
TRBV4-1	-	TRBJ1-1	-	TGCGCCAGCAGCCAAGCCGAGGCGGGGAACACTGAAGCTTTCTTT	CASSQAEAGNTEAFF
TRBV27	TRBD1	TRBJ1-2	-	TGTGCCAGCAGGGACAGGGGGCAAGACTATGGCTACACCTTC	CASRDRGQDYGYTF
TRBV2	-	TRBJ2-1	-	TGTGCCAGCAGTAAAAGTTACGAGAGGGCGCAGGAGCAGTTCTTC	CASSKSYERAQEQFF
TRBV13	-	TRBJ1-5	-	TGTGCCAGCAGCTTCAACAGGGAGTTGGGGCAGCCCCAGCATTTT	CASSFNRELGQPQHF
TRBV5-1	-	TRBJ1-1	-	TGCGCCAGCAGCCAAAATTTCGGGACAATGGCTGAAGCTTTCTTT	CASSQNFGTMAEAFF
TRBV10-3	TRBD1	TRBJ2-6	-	TGTGCCATCAGTGAGTGGGACAGGGCTGGGGCCAACGTCCTGACTTTC	CAISEWDRAGANVLTF
TRBV5-1	-	TRBJ2-1	-	TGCGCCAGCAGCTTGGTCGGGGGCTCCTACAATGAGCAGTTCTTC	CASSLVGGSYNEQFF
TRBV27	-	TRBJ2-1	-	TGTGCCAGCAGTCCCAGAAGGGCAGGGATTTCCAATGAGCAGTTCTTC	CASSPRRAGISNEQFF
TRBV2	TRBD1	TRBJ1-4	-	TGTGCCAGCAGTCCGGGACAGGTTGGCGAAAAACTGTTTTTT	CASSPGQVGEKLFF
TRBV9	TRBD1	TRBJ1-6	-	TGTGCCAGCAGCGCCCAAAGGACAGGGGACTCACCCCTCCACTTT	CASSAQRTGDSPLHF